The present T cell receptor beta chain was sequenced within a study of T-cell reconstitution after alpha-beta-depleted transplantation in children. Points from the study as a whole: The origin of high day-60 TCRbeta diversity in some patients lay in surviving recipient T cells and thymic progenitors. Several hundred rapidly expanded clones from non-depleted graft cells reportedly supplied alpha-beta T cells about two months post-transplant.

TCRbeta library preparation incorporated unique molecular identifiers. MiXCR, run by TCRdb on the PCR reads, gives a single entry per CDR3 protein. The sample holds over 100,000 distinct CDR3 sequences, around a tenth seen once. This CDR3 region has 15 residues. Trimming stripped 3 bases from V and 2 bases from J, with 13 bases between. Germline V gives CDR1 KGHSH, CDR2 LQKENI. This clonotype came up a few times. As yet, its antigen is unknown. The sequence was obtained from a boy between 2 and 15 years old with acute lymphoblastic leukemia, due to receive a stem cell transplant. V gene TRBV18 combines with J gene TRBJ1-2; D not certain. This material consisted of PBMCs, taken before TCRalphabeta/CD19-depleted stem cell transplant. This chain's CDR3 is CASSPGGEWNYGYTF. In DNA form, the CDR3 reads TGTGCCAGCTCACCGGGCGGGGAATGGAACTATGGCTACACCTTC.